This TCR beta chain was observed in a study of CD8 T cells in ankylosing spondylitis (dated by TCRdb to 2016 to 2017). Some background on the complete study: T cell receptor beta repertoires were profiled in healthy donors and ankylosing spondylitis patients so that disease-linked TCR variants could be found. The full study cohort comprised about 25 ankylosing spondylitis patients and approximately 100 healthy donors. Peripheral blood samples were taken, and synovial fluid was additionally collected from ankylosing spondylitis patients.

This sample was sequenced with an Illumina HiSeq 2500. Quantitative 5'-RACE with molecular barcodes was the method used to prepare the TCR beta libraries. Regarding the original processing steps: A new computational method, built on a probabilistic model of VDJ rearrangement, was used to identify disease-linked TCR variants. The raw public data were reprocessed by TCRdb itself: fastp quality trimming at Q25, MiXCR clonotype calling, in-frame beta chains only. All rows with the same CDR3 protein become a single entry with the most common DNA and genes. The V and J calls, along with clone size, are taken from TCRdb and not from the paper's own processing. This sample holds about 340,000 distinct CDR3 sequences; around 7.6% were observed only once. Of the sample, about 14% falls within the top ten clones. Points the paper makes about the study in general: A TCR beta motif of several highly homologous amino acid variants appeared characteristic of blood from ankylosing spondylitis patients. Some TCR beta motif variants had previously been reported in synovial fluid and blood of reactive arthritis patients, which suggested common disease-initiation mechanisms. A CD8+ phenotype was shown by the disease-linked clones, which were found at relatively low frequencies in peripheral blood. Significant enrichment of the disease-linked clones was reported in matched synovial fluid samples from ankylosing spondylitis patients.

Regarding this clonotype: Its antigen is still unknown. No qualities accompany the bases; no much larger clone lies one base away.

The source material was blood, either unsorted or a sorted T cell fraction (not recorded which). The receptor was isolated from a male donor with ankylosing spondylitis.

For the CDR3, the sequence is CASSYAGGDEGWELFF. The DNA sequence is given as TGTGCCAGCAGCTACGCTGGGGGGGACGAAGGCTGGGAACTGTTTTTT. The chain joins TRBV9 to TRBJ1-4; possibly the D gene is TRBD1, per 5 matching bases. Relative to germline, V is 4 bases shorter and J is 12 bases shorter, with 25 bases between their ends. CDR1 and CDR2 are read off the germline V gene as SGDLS and YYNGEE. From its cysteine to its phenylalanine, the CDR3 spans 16 amino acids. Only the CDR3 DNA is retained, 48 bases long and in frame from the first base.